Below are 19 T cell receptor beta chains sequenced from a single sample in a study of graft-versus-host responses after intestinal transplantation. The protocol was immunoSEQ multiplex PCR, while the TCRdb copy is restricted to in-frame clones and leaves out a portion. The sample contains about 150,000 clones, around 90% of which appear only once. Their antigens are not known. Sequenced here: unstimulated CD4+ T cells sorted from spleen or lymph node cells, sampled before intestinal transplant. Receptors originate from a human donor who received an intestinal transplant.

The chain links TRBV20-1 to TRBJ2-7; TRBD2 is a possible D gene (5 bases). The CDR3 runs to 11 residues. The V and J ends lost 6 bases and 9 bases respectively, with 15 bases between them. Germline CDR1 reads DFQATT; CDR2 reads SNEGSKA (reference sequence). CDR3 region: CSASSPRGQYF. The CDR3 coding sequence is TGCAGTGCATCTTCTCCCCGGGGGCAGTACTTC.

The V and J genes are TRBV6-1 and TRBJ1-2, with D hard to call. The CDR3 extends over 13 amino acids. Germline loops: CDR1 MNHNS, CDR2 SASEGT. V was clipped by 2 bases and J by 1 base, with 5 bases between them. The CDR3 is CASSEMDNYGYTF. Here the CDR3 DNA reads TGTGCCAGCAGTGAAATGGATAACTATGGCTACACCTTC.

For this clone: A read error may account for a junction end that differs from germline. This chain uses TRBV27 with TRBJ1-5, with 11 bases identical to TRBD1. The CDR3 loop spans 15 amino acids. Per the germline V gene, CDR1 is MNHEY and CDR2 is SMNVEV (reference sequence). CDR3 nucleotide sequence: TGTGTCAGCAGTTTGAGGACAGGGGGCAGTCAGCCCCAGCATTTT. Amino acids: CVSSLRTGGSQPQHF.

The table lists this clone with a few counts. The gene calls are TRBV19 and TRBJ1-3; a weak D match, TRBD1 (5 bases). Looked up from germline, CDR1 is LNHDA and CDR2 is SQIVND (reference sequence). CDR3 length: 15 amino acids. The V end lost 5 bases, the J end lost 0 bases, and 11 bases lay between the germline ends. The CDR3 DNA follows: TGTGCCAGTAGTTGGACACCCAGCTCTGGAAACACCATATATTTT. Amino acid sequence: CASSWTPSSGNTIYF.

This rearrangement joins TRBV25-1 to TRBJ2-6; D assignment may be TRBD1 or TRBD2 (5 bases each). CDR1 and CDR2 (germline): MGHDK, SYGVNS. This CDR3 has 17 amino acids. V lost 3 bases and J 7 bases, leaving 19 bases between the germline ends. The CDR3 here is CASSDGGLIRGANVLTF. CDR3 DNA: TGTGCCAGCAGTGACGGCGGCCTAATCCGGGGCGCCAACGTCCTGACTTTC.

V is TRBV28 and J is TRBJ2-7; 7 nucleotides agree with TRBD1. With 6 bases clipped from V and 5 bases from J, the junction kept 13 bases outside the gene matches. The CDR3 has 15 amino acids. The germline CDR1 and CDR2 sequences are MDHEN and SYDVKM. The CDR3 spells CASSKITGATNEQYF. CDR3 nucleotide sequence: TGTGCCAGCAGCAAGATTACAGGGGCGACCAACGAGCAGTACTTC.

The V gene is TRBV6-5, the J gene TRBJ2-2; 8 nucleotides line up with TRBD2. V lost 4 bases to trimming and J lost 9 bases; unmatched junction nucleotides: 7. Germline assignment: CDR1 MNHEY and CDR2 SVGAGI. CDR3 size: 14 residues. The CDR3 protein is CASSSKRESRELFF. The DNA of the CDR3 is TGTGCCAGCAGTTCTAAGCGGGAGAGCCGGGAGCTGTTTTTT.

This chain links TRBV6-1 with TRBJ1-5, with D tentatively TRBD1 (6 bases). Germline V gene lookup returns CDR1 MNHNS and CDR2 SASEGT. Trimming pared 4 bases from V and 0 bases from J, leaving 10 bases between. This CDR3 region has 15 residues. The CDR3: CASSGGTNSNQPQHF. Here the CDR3 DNA reads TGTGCCAGCAGTGGAGGGACAAATAGCAATCAGCCCCAGCATTTT.

This chain links TRBV5-1 with TRBJ2-6; 7 nucleotides match TRBD1. The length of the CDR3 is 18 residues. From germline, CDR1 is SGHRS and CDR2 YFSETQ. V trimming: 1 base; J trimming: 0 bases; junction bases outside the gene matches: 7. CDR3 nucleotides: TGCGCCAGCAGCTTGACAGGGGCCACCGGCTCTGGGGCCAACGTCCTGACTTTC. Its translation is CASSLTGATGSGANVLTF.

The chain's CDR3 is CASSLAGGYRDEQFF. The CDR3 nucleotides are TGTGCCAGCAGTTTAGCGGGAGGATACCGCGATGAGCAGTTCTTC. The chain has TRBV28 and TRBJ2-1, with TRBD2 matching over 8 bases. CDR3 length: 15 amino acids. Trimming took 2 bases from V and 8 from J; bases not matched to a gene: 8. The germline gives CDR1 MDHEN, CDR2 SYDVKM.

The CDR3 region has the DNA TGTGCCAGCAGTTTAAGACTGGTTGAAGCTTTCTTT. Translation gives CASSLRLVEAFF. V and J are TRBV28 and TRBJ1-1; D is uncertain. This CDR3 region has 12 residues. Germline CDR1 is MDHEN and CDR2 is SYDVKM. Trimming removed 2 bases from V and 7 bases from J, with 8 bases in between. The full variable domain, with the rest looked up from reference TRBV28 and TRBJ1-1, is DVKVTQSSRYLVKRTGEKVFLECVQDMDHENMFWYRQDPGLGLRLIYFSYDVKMKEKGDIPEGYSVSREKKERFSLILESASTNQTSMYLCASSLRLVEAFFGQGTRLTVV.

The chain joins TRBV7-9 to TRBJ2-2, with D unclear. Per germline, CDR1 SEHNR and CDR2 FQNEAQ (reference sequence). The CDR3 loop spans 13 amino acids. Trimming removed 6 bases at V and 13 bases at J, with 18 bases between. In DNA form, the CDR3 reads TGTGCCAGCAGTCGCGCACTCTCTGGCGGGCTGTTTTTT. Protein sequence: CASSRALSGGLFF.

This chain links TRBV4-1 with TRBJ1-2, with a weak D call TRBD1 (6 bases). CDR3 length: 13 amino acids. CDR1 is MGHRA, CDR2 YSYEKL, per germline. Trimming cost V 1 base and J 13 bases, with 16 bases left between them. The CDR3 region is CASSQVPGVYGTF. For the CDR3, the DNA is TGCGCCAGCAGCCAAGTTCCAGGGGTTTACGGCACCTTC.

A remark on this clone: Different DNA sequences within this sample yield the same CDR3. CDR3 amino acids: CASSPRTGPNYGYTF. CDR3 nucleotide sequence: TGTGCCAGCAGCCCGCGGACAGGGCCTAACTATGGCTACACCTTC. This rearrangement joins TRBV11-2 to TRBJ1-2; 8 nucleotides align to TRBD1. The CDR3 has 15 residues. J gave up 0 bases and V 5 bases, and 5 bases lay outside the gene matches. Germline loops: CDR1 SGHAT, CDR2 FQNNGV.

The chain recombines TRBV6-6 with TRBJ1-5; no definite D call. Between the trimmed V and J ends, which lost 7 bases and 7 bases, there was a span of 23 bases. Germline assignment: CDR1 MNHNY and CDR2 SVGAGI (reference sequence). This CDR3 spans 16 amino acids. CDR3 coding DNA: TGTGCCAGCACCTCCTCCGGTGTAGGAATGATGCAGCCCCAGCATTTT. The encoded protein is CASTSSGVGMMQPQHF.

The gene calls are TRBV10-2 and TRBJ2-1; 7 nucleotides agree with TRBD2. The CDR3 is 16 residues long. Per the germline V gene, CDR1 is WSHSY and CDR2 is SAAADI. V dropped 3 bases and J dropped 1; count of bases not matched to a gene: 6. The chain's CDR3 is CASSDTSARSYNEQFF. The CDR3 DNA sequence: TGCGCCAGCAGTGACACTAGCGCACGTTCCTACAATGAGCAGTTCTTC.

The J gene is TRBJ2-1, the V gene TRBV7-3, with D perhaps matching TRBD1 (6 bases). Trimming removed 1 base from V and 0 bases from J, with 10 bases in between. This CDR3 contains 16 residues. Germline CDR1 and CDR2: SGHTA and FQGTGA. CDR3 nucleotide sequence: TGTGCCAGCAGCTTAAGAGGGACAAGCTCCTACAATGAGCAGTTCTTC. It codes for CASSLRGTSSYNEQFF.

The chain recombines TRBV14 with TRBJ2-7; TRBD2 matches 10 bases. Germline V gene data show CDR1 as SGHDN and CDR2 as FVKESK. This CDR3 is 18 amino acids long. J was trimmed by 3 bases and V by 1 base; bases with no gene match: 12. The CDR3 reads CASSQAPWTSGLIYEQYF. CDR3 coding DNA: TGTGCCAGCAGCCAAGCGCCATGGACTAGCGGTTTAATCTACGAGCAGTACTTC.

The chain carries TRBV2 and TRBJ1-1, with 7 bases identical to TRBD1. CDR1 is SNHLY and CDR2 is FYNNEI in the germline V gene. The trim removed 8 bases at V and 4 bases at J, leaving 13 bases unmatched. CDR3 size: 15 residues. The CDR3 here is CASQAMEAGGTEAFF. CDR3 sequence (DNA): TGTGCCAGCCAGGCGATGGAGGCAGGGGGCACTGAAGCTTTCTTT.